This note documents a single T cell receptor beta chain sequence. Its matching antigen is unknown. Germline V gene lookup returns CDR1 LGHNT and CDR2 FRNRAP. Trimming at V came to 3 bases and at J to 7 bases, leaving 7 bases not matched to a gene. The CDR3 extends over 16 amino acids. This entry belongs to a study of blood T cells in healthy people across ages. For the study at large: Template-switching capture recovered about one barcoded beta molecule per two T cells.

Regarding the study as a whole: The study regarded diversity estimates from one million T cells as underestimates. While age rose, TCR beta diversity per million T cells dropped in a roughly linear way.

For the second PCR, which ran for about 6 to 11 cycles, a sample-barcoded 5' primer and a J-beta primer mix were used. Each sample provided no less than 2.5 million CDR3-containing paired-end reads. TCRdb fed the 5' RACE reads into MiXCR, producing one record per CDR3 protein. The repertoire holds around 1,800,000 distinct CDR3 sequences, with roughly two fifths as singletons. Input material: blood. The sequence was collected from a human donor in good health. V gene TRBV12-5 combines with J gene TRBJ2-1; 12 positions match TRBD1. CDR3 region: CASGFGTGGRHNEQFF. CDR3 nucleotides: TGTGCTAGTGGTTTCGGGACAGGGGGCCGTCATAATGAGCAGTTCTTC.